The next 20 T cell receptor beta chains were all read from a single sample in a study of beta chain features in type 1 diabetes. Study findings and constraints: A moderate, significant TCRB CDR3 shortening appeared in type 1 diabetes across four CD4+ subsets.

These receptors have no identified antigens. Every bit of the isolated RNA underwent reverse transcription, so sequencing read expressed TCRB transcripts. Here immunoSEQ multiplex PCR was the method, and the copy in TCRdb shows in-frame clones only, minus some. This sample yields some 170,000 clones, of which 63% are seen a single time; roughly 0.095% belongs to the top ten. The sequenced sample was naive CD4+ T cells from blood. The receptors come from a man aged 30-40 years with type 1 diabetes.

This clone showed up just a few times. This chain connects TRBV9 to TRBJ2-4, with a possible D match to TRBD2 (5 bases). CDR1 is SGDLS, CDR2 YYNGEE, per germline. CDR3 length equals 14 residues. Trimming shortened V by 2 bases and J by 0 bases, and 6 bases separated the two germline ends. Here the CDR3 DNA reads TGTGCCAGCAGCGTCGGACTAGCCAAAAACATTCAGTACTTC. Its protein is CASSVGLAKNIQYF. Filled out from reference TRBV9 and TRBJ2-4, the complete variable domain reads DSGVTQTPKHLITATGQRVTLRCSPRSGDLSVYWYQQSLDQGLQFLIQYYNGEERAKGNILERFSAQQFPDLHSELNLSSLELGDSALYFCASSVGLAKNIQYFGAGTRLSVL.

The chain combines TRBV7-2 with TRBJ2-3, with no clear D. The germline gives CDR1 SGHTA, CDR2 FQGNSA. Trimming cost V 5 bases and J 2 bases, with 5 bases left between them. The CDR3 contains 12 residues. The CDR3 loop is CASSPATDTQYF. CDR3 sequence (DNA): TGTGCCAGCAGCCCTGCCACAGATACGCAGTATTTT.

V usage is TRBV28 and J usage is TRBJ2-7, with D possibly TRBD1 on 6 matching bases. Trimming pared 7 bases from V and 4 bases from J, leaving 11 bases between. The V gene's germline CDR1 is MDHEN and CDR2 SYDVKM. This CDR3 comprises 12 residues. CDR3 in DNA: TGTGCCAGCACCGGAACAGGGTACGAGCAGTACTTC. Its translation is CASTGTGYEQYF.

The chain couples TRBV4-1 to TRBJ1-4; 7 bases fit TRBD1. From germline, CDR1 is MGHRA and CDR2 YSYEKL. The junction had 9 bases not matched to a gene; V was cut back by 5 bases and J by 6 bases. The CDR3 extends over 15 amino acids. DNA for the CDR3: TGCGCCAGCAGCAAGACAGGGCCCCTGGATGAAAAACTGTTTTTT. This codes for CASSKTGPLDEKLFF.

This clone occurred once. The chain carries TRBV7-9 and TRBJ2-5, with unresolved D. The ends were cut back, 5 bases at V and 0 bases at J, with 16 bases in the middle. The CDR3 contains 16 residues. Germline V lookup: CDR1 SEHNR, CDR2 FQNEAQ (reference sequence). CDR3 in amino acids: CASSTLITPYQETQYF. As DNA, the CDR3 is TGTGCCAGCAGCACACTAATCACTCCGTACCAAGAGACCCAGTACTTC.

The chain has TRBV29-1 and TRBJ1-6; D is perhaps TRBD1 (5 bases). The CDR3 is 13 residues long. Germline loops: CDR1 SQVTM, CDR2 ANQGSEA. With 7 bases removed from V and 8 bases from J, the gap between germline ends came to 15 bases. Here the CDR3 DNA reads TGCAGCGCTCAGGGTTTATGGCATTCACCCCTCCACTTT. Its translation: CSAQGLWHSPLHF.

The rearrangement joins TRBV14 to TRBJ1-1; 8 bases map to TRBD1. V trimming: 0 bases; J trimming: 1 base; junction bases outside the gene matches: 1. Per germline, CDR1 SGHDN and CDR2 FVKESK. This CDR3 has 15 amino acids. CDR3 sequence (DNA): TGTGCCAGCAGCCAAGAAGGGACAGGGAACACTGAAGCTTTCTTT. Translation: CASSQEGTGNTEAFF.

This sequence joins TRBV29-1 and TRBJ2-1; the D is unclear. Deletions cut 8 bases from V and 4 bases from J, with 9 bases between. Germline V gives CDR1 SQVTM, CDR2 ANQGSEA. This CDR3 is 11 amino acids long. The CDR3 bases are TGCAGCTCCTGGTTATACAATGAGCAGTTCTTC. It codes for CSSWLYNEQFF.

V and J are TRBV25-1 and TRBJ2-6, with D unclear. CDR3 length: 15 amino acids. Germline V CDR1 and CDR2: MGHDK, SYGVNS. V dropped 2 bases and J dropped 0 bases, with 5 bases sitting between them. CDR3 nucleotide sequence: TGTGCCAGCAGTGAACATTACTCTGGGGCCAACGTCCTGACTTTC. Encoded protein: CASSEHYSGANVLTF.

The chain uses TRBV9 and TRBJ2-3, with D perhaps given as TRBD1 or TRBD2 (5 bases each). V shed 0 bases and J shed 0 bases, with 8 bases lying between them. Germline CDR1 is SGDLS and CDR2 is YYNGEE. The CDR3 spans 15 residues. CDR3 amino acids: CASSVVGESTDTQYF. The DNA for the CDR3 is TGTGCCAGCAGCGTAGTGGGGGAAAGCACAGATACGCAGTATTTT.

As regards this clone: The sample holds other DNA sequences that translate to the same CDR3. CDR3 DNA: TGTGCCTGGAGTACAGGAGCAGATACGCAGTATTTT. This sequence encodes CAWSTGADTQYF. The V gene is TRBV30, the J gene TRBJ2-3; the D gene is possibly TRBD1 (5 bases). The CDR3 has 12 amino acids. Germline loops: CDR1 GTSNPN, CDR2 SVGIG (reference sequence). V was pared by 2 bases and J by 4 bases, with 7 bases between.

This chain uses TRBV27 with TRBJ2-4; D is undetermined. Trimming stripped 0 bases from V and 0 bases from J, with 12 bases between. The CDR3 sequence is 17 residues long. Germline assignment: CDR1 MNHEY and CDR2 SMNVEV (reference sequence). The CDR3: CASSLSPLTVAKNIQYF. In DNA, the CDR3 is TGTGCCAGCAGTTTATCGCCTCTAACGGTAGCCAAAAACATTCAGTACTTC.

The DNA of the CDR3 is TGCGCCAGCAGCCAAGAGGGCACTGGACTAGCGGGGGTGGCAGATACGCAGTATTTT. Protein: CASSQEGTGLAGVADTQYF. The genes are TRBV4-1 and TRBJ2-3, with 13 bases identical to TRBD2. CDR3 length: 19 amino acids. Germline assignment: CDR1 MGHRA and CDR2 YSYEKL. V gave up 0 bases and J gave up 4 bases; unmatched junction bases: 10.

The genes are TRBV14 and TRBJ2-5; TRBD2 matches at 8 bases. Germline assignment: CDR1 SGHDN and CDR2 FVKESK. The CDR3 has 14 amino acids. Unmatched junction bases numbered 2, after V lost 4 bases and J lost 1 base. CDR3 in amino acids: CASSRAGAQETQYF. The CDR3, as DNA: TGTGCCAGCAGCCGAGCGGGGGCCCAAGAGACCCAGTACTTC.

This clone was seen just once. The chain links TRBV6-6 to TRBJ2-3; D is unclear. Germline CDR1 MNHNY, CDR2 SVGAGI (reference sequence). The CDR3 consists of 12 residues. The ends were cut back, 5 bases at V and 4 bases at J, with 7 bases in the middle. Written as DNA, the CDR3 is TGTGCCAGCAGTACCTTGGCAGATACGCAGTATTTT. Translating it yields CASSTLADTQYF.

CDR3 amino acids: CASSGRTDTQYF. The CDR3 DNA sequence: TGTGCCAGCAGCGGACGCACAGATACGCAGTATTTT. The rearrangement uses TRBV9 and TRBJ2-3; D call uncertain. Trimming pared 3 bases from V and 1 base from J, leaving 3 bases between. CDR3 length: 12 residues. The germline V gene encodes CDR1 SGDLS and CDR2 YYNGEE. Drawing the rest from reference TRBV9 and TRBJ2-3, the complete variable domain is DSGVTQTPKHLITATGQRVTLRCSPRSGDLSVYWYQQSLDQGLQFLIQYYNGEERAKGNILERFSAQQFPDLHSELNLSSLELGDSALYFCASSGRTDTQYFGPGTRLTVL.

The rearrangement joins TRBV4-3 to TRBJ2-3; D is ambiguous. The CDR3 contains 14 residues. V lost 2 bases and J 4 bases, leaving 10 bases between the germline ends. Germline V lookup: CDR1 LGHNA, CDR2 YSLEER. In nucleotides, the CDR3 is TGCGCCAGCAGCCAACAGACTCCCGCAGATACGCAGTATTTT. Its translation is CASSQQTPADTQYF.

The V gene is TRBV7-2, the J gene TRBJ2-6; D not resolved. V gave up 2 bases and J gave up 2 bases, with 1 base separating them. The CDR3 contains 13 residues. From germline, CDR1 is SGHTA and CDR2 FQGNSA. CDR3 DNA: TGTGCCAGCAGCTTACCTGGGGCCAACGTCCTGACTTTC. Protein sequence: CASSLPGANVLTF.

CDR3 DNA: TGTGCCAGCAGTTTTCCGGACCCCTCAGATACGCAGTATTTT. It is translated as CASSFPDPSDTQYF. The gene calls are TRBV28 and TRBJ2-3; D is ambiguous. The germline V gene has CDR1 MDHEN and CDR2 SYDVKM. The V end lost 3 bases, the J end lost 4 bases, and 11 bases lay between the germline ends. This CDR3 comprises 14 residues. The variable domain in full, completed from reference TRBV28 and TRBJ2-3, reads DVKVTQSSRYLVKRTGEKVFLECVQDMDHENMFWYRQDPGLGLRLIYFSYDVKMKEKGDIPEGYSVSREKKERFSLILESASTNQTSMYLCASSFPDPSDTQYFGPGTRLTVL.

The V gene is TRBV29-1, the J gene TRBJ1-4; D is unclear. Trimming removed 4 bases at V and 4 bases at J, with 4 bases between. CDR3 size: 11 residues. CDR1 and CDR2 (germline): SQVTM, ANQGSEA. CDR3 loop: CSVVGNEKLFF. Here the CDR3 DNA reads TGCAGCGTTGTCGGTAATGAAAAACTGTTTTTT. The whole variable domain, remainder taken from reference TRBV29-1 and TRBJ1-4, is SAVISQKPSRDICQRGTSLTIQCQVDSQVTMMFWYRQQPGQSLTLIATANQGSEATYESGFVIDKFPISRPNLTFSTLTVSNMSPEDSSIYLCSVVGNEKLFFGSGTQLSVL.